This passage covers 21 T cell receptor beta chains from one sample sequenced in a study of T cells after yellow fever vaccination. Each CDR3 protein is one row after TCRdb ran MiXCR on the 5' RACE reads. The sample lists 500,000 to 650,000 distinct CDR3 sequences, about 13% occurring once. Here the sequenced sample was PBMCs, taken on the day of the yellow fever booster vaccination. The receptors were gathered from a young man who received the YFV17D yellow fever vaccine.

The CDR3 loop is CASSLRRTSGNQETQYF. The CDR3 DNA reads TGTGCCAGCTCCTTGAGACGGACTAGCGGGAACCAAGAGACCCAGTACTTC. This chain connects TRBV18 to TRBJ2-5; 12 bases are a match to TRBD2. J was trimmed by 0 bases and V by 6 bases; bases with no gene match: 8. CDR3 size: 17 residues. Germline CDR1 KGHSH, CDR2 LQKENI. Supplemented by reference TRBV18 and TRBJ2-5, the full variable domain reads NAGVMQNPRHLVRRRGQEARLRCSPMKGHSHVYWYRQLPEEGLKFMVYLQKENIIDESGMPKERFSAEFPKEGPSILRIQQVVRGDSAAYFCASSLRRTSGNQETQYFGPGTRLLVL.

Only a few counts were recorded for this clonotype. The CDR3 loop is CASSAHSYGYTF. The CDR3 region has the DNA TGTGCCAGCAGTGCACACTCCTATGGCTACACCTTC. The chain uses TRBV2 and TRBJ1-2; D gene ambiguous. Germline V gene data show CDR1 as SNHLY and CDR2 as FYNNEI. The V end was cut by 4 bases, the J end by 4 bases, with 7 bases between. The CDR3 has 12 residues.

This clonotype was seen a few times. This sequence joins TRBV5-1 and TRBJ2-1; 7 positions match TRBD2. Per germline, CDR1 SGHRS and CDR2 YFSETQ. V shed 4 bases, J shed 0 bases, and the junction held 4 bases outside the gene matches. The CDR3 runs to 15 residues. The CDR3 DNA is TGCGCCAGCAGCAACGGGGGGAGCTCCTACAATGAGCAGTTCTTC. Translated: CASSNGGSSYNEQFF.

This clonotype was detected only a few times. This CDR3 reads CASSLGQREYSYEQYF. As DNA, the CDR3 is TGTGCCAGCAGCTTAGGGCAGCGGGAGTATTCCTACGAGCAGTACTTC. The chain couples TRBV7-8 to TRBJ2-7, with TRBD2 matching 8 bases. Germline CDR1 and CDR2: SGHVS and FQNEAQ. J was trimmed by 1 base and V by 1 base; bases with no gene match: 6. The CDR3 runs 16 residues.

This clonotype appeared a few times. CDR3 sequence reads: CASSSRAVSSYEQYF. In DNA, the CDR3 is TGTGCCAGCAGCTCCCGAGCGGTAAGCTCCTACGAGCAGTACTTC. J is TRBJ2-7 and V is TRBV7-2; possible D gene TRBD2, 5 bases. The V gene lost 4 bases and the J gene lost 0 bases, with 13 bases spanning the gap. The CDR3 is 15 residues long. Germline V gives CDR1 SGHTA, CDR2 FQGNSA.

This sequence joins TRBV9 and TRBJ1-1, with a tentative D call TRBD1 (5 bases). Trimming stripped 3 bases from V and 11 bases from J, with 14 bases between. Germline CDR1 and CDR2: SGDLS and YYNGEE. This CDR3 has 12 amino acids. CDR3 region: CASSADSSRAFF. As DNA, the CDR3 is TGTGCCAGCAGCGCCGACAGCTCTCGGGCTTTCTTT. The full variable domain, rest sourced from reference TRBV9 and TRBJ1-1, is DSGVTQTPKHLITATGQRVTLRCSPRSGDLSVYWYQQSLDQGLQFLIQYYNGEERAKGNILERFSAQQFPDLHSELNLSSLELGDSALYFCASSADSSRAFFGQGTRLTVV.

This rearrangement joins TRBV11-2 to TRBJ2-2, with 8 bases matching TRBD2. The V gene's germline CDR1 is SGHAT and CDR2 FQNNGV. The trim removed 3 bases at V and 6 bases at J, leaving 6 bases unmatched. The CDR3 consists of 15 residues. The DNA for the CDR3 is TGTGCCAGCAGCTTCGGACTAGCCCTACCCGGGGAGCTGTTTTTT. Protein product: CASSFGLALPGELFF.

J is TRBJ2-2 and V is TRBV7-9; possibly TRBD1 for D (6 bases). The CDR3 contains 16 residues. V was shortened by 5 bases and J by 6 bases, with 19 bases between the two germline ends. Germline lookup yields CDR1 SEHNR and CDR2 FQNEAQ (reference sequence). CDR3 region: CASSPKGVNVPGELFF. CDR3 DNA sequence: TGTGCCAGCAGCCCAAAGGGGGTTAACGTCCCCGGGGAGCTGTTTTTT.

The gene calls are TRBV29-1 and TRBJ2-2, with D possibly matching TRBD2 (5 bases). Trimming shortened V by 4 bases and J by 11 bases, and 17 bases separated the two germline ends. CDR3 length: 13 residues. The germline gives CDR1 SQVTM, CDR2 ANQGSEA. In DNA, the CDR3 is TGCAGCGTTGGGGAGACTGCCCCTGGAGAGCTGTTTTTT. This translates into CSVGETAPGELFF.

This clonotype was counted many times. The chain combines TRBV5-1 with TRBJ1-1, with a tentative D call TRBD1 (6 bases). CDR1 is SGHRS and CDR2 is YFSETQ in the germline V gene. This CDR3 is 14 amino acids long. Trimming removed 0 bases from V and 6 bases from J, with 12 bases in between. This CDR3 is CASSLGQGMAEAFF. The CDR3 region has the DNA TGCGCCAGCAGCTTGGGGCAGGGGATGGCTGAAGCTTTCTTT.

This clonotype was seen more than once but under ten times. CDR3 coding DNA: TGTGCCAGCAGTTCCGTCAATCAGCCCCAGCATTTT. It yields the protein CASSSVNQPQHF. The chain links TRBV6-2 or TRBV6-3 to TRBJ1-5; D is unclear. Germline V lookup: CDR1 MNHEY, CDR2 SVGEGT. The CDR3 sequence is 12 residues long. V shed 4 bases and J shed 3 bases, with 4 bases lying between them.

In this sample, this clonotype turned up a few times. The V call is TRBV4-2, the J call TRBJ1-4; D might be TRBD1 (6 bases). V was clipped by 4 bases and J by 7 bases, with 19 bases between them. The CDR3 is 16 residues long. Germline CDR1 is LGHNA and CDR2 is YNFKEQ. The CDR3, as DNA: TGTGCCAGCAGCCCCGGGGGCGGGCCCGGGAGTGAAAAACTGTTTTTT. It encodes CASSPGGGPGSEKLFF.

This clonotype was seen repeatedly, ten times or more. The V gene is TRBV6-5, the J gene TRBJ2-7; 8 nucleotides line up with TRBD1. The J segment lost 1 base and the V segment lost 8 bases, leaving 1 base of the junction unmatched. CDR1 is MNHEY and CDR2 is SVGAGI in the germline V gene. The CDR3 contains 12 residues. This CDR3 reads CASGQGSYEQYF. In DNA form, the CDR3 reads TGTGCCAGCGGACAGGGTTCCTACGAGCAGTACTTC.

In DNA, the CDR3 is TGTGCCAGCGGACCCGCCGGGACACCCGGGCCTTTCTTT. As protein: CASGPAGTPGPFF. The chain uses TRBV12-3 or TRBV12-4 and TRBJ1-1; D possibly corresponds to TRBD1 (6 bases). The ends were cut back, 8 bases at V and 12 bases at J, with 22 bases in the middle. The CDR3 loop spans 13 amino acids.

Only a few counts were recorded for this clonotype. The rearrangement uses TRBV19 and TRBJ2-3, with D uncertain. This CDR3 has 14 amino acids. CDR1 is LNHDA, CDR2 SQIVND, per germline (reference sequence). The V and J ends lost 4 bases and 0 bases respectively, with 8 bases between them. The chain's CDR3 is CASSNRPSTDTQYF. In DNA, the CDR3 is TGTGCCAGTAGTAACAGACCTAGCACAGATACGCAGTATTTT.

This clonotype was seen a handful of times. The V call is TRBV5-4, the J call TRBJ1-1; perhaps TRBD1 as D (5 bases). The length of the CDR3 is 14 residues. Trimming removed 2 bases from V and 3 bases from J, with 11 bases in between. The V gene's germline CDR1 is SGHNT and CDR2 YYREEE (reference sequence). CDR3 loop: CASSFEGRHTEAFF. The CDR3 DNA sequence: TGTGCCAGCAGCTTTGAGGGGCGTCACACTGAAGCTTTCTTT.

A few counts support this clonotype. The chain carries TRBV11-1 and TRBJ2-5; 13 bases match TRBD2. This CDR3 spans 18 amino acids. Trimming removed 8 bases from V and 2 bases from J; junction bases left unmatched: 14. The germline V gene has CDR1 SGHAT and CDR2 FQDESV (reference sequence). CDR3 bases: TGTGCCAGCGGGGGACCACTGGGACTAGCGGGGAGACAAGAGACCCAGTACTTC. Translating gives CASGGPLGLAGRQETQYF.

This clonotype turned up a few times. The chain uses TRBV4-3 and TRBJ1-6, with 7 bases identical to TRBD1. The germline gives CDR1 LGHNA, CDR2 YSLEER. V shed 2 bases and J 7 bases; nucleotides not matched to a gene: 5. This CDR3 contains 15 residues. Here the CDR3 reads CASSQRQGDNSPLHF. The DNA for the CDR3 is TGCGCCAGCAGCCAACGACAGGGAGACAATTCACCCCTCCACTTT.

The rearrangement joins TRBV20-1 to TRBJ1-3; D is ambiguous. V was cut by 0 bases and J by 2 bases, with 8 bases left in between. The CDR3 spans 14 residues. Germline values: CDR1 DFQATT, CDR2 SNEGSKA (reference sequence). CDR3 nucleotide sequence: TGCAGTGCTAGAGACGGTACTACTGGAAACACCATATATTTT. Translated, it gives CSARDGTTGNTIYF.

This clonotype was counted between two and nine times. The chain combines TRBV28 with TRBJ1-5; D unclear. Trimming removed 5 bases at V and 6 bases at J, with 8 bases between. From germline, CDR1 is MDHEN and CDR2 SYDVKM. The CDR3 is made up of 12 amino acids. The CDR3 region has the DNA TGTGCCAGCAGTCCGATGGGTCAGCCCCAGCATTTT. Translating it yields CASSPMGQPQHF.

Only a few counts were recorded for this clonotype. The chain has TRBV20-1 and TRBJ2-7, with D perhaps given as TRBD1 or TRBD2 (5 bases each). Germline assignment: CDR1 DFQATT and CDR2 SNEGSKA (reference sequence). V lost 6 bases and J 5 bases, leaving 23 bases between the germline ends. The CDR3 is 15 residues long. This CDR3 reads CSAPDGGAIVDEQYF. The CDR3 DNA reads as TGCAGTGCCCCAGATGGGGGAGCAATAGTTGACGAGCAGTACTTC.